This T cell receptor beta chain was sequenced in a study of T cells in Graves' hyperthyroidism and ophthalmopathy. Points from the study as a whole: Model output signaled ophthalmopathy a median about seven months ahead of onset. Patients with ophthalmopathy were separated from those with stable hyperthyroidism by a 13 V-J model.

Patients were excluded for uncontrolled infection, other autoimmune disease, pregnancy or lactation. Diagnostic decisions used clinical symptoms, serum thyroxine and TRAb, thyroid ultrasound and orbital computed tomography. V lost 6 bases and J 9 bases, leaving 9 bases between the germline ends. This CDR3 is 11 amino acids long. The table lists this clonotype with a few counts. Antigen specificity is unknown. It was RNA transcripts that yielded the amplified TCR beta CDR3 regions. TCR CDR3 underwent first-round RT-PCR with the HTBI primer set. In TCRdb, the multiplex PCR reads were re-called with MiXCR into one record per CDR3 protein. This table has about 640,000 distinct CDR3 sequences, roughly 20% appearing once.

V and J are TRBV12-3 or TRBV12-4 and TRBJ1-5, with no clear D. This receptor was identified in a man aged 25-45 years with Graves' ophthalmopathy. The sample was blood. CDR3 nucleotide sequence: TGTGCCAGCAGCTCAGCCGGGCCCCAGCATTTT. It yields the protein CASSSAGPQHF.